A single sample gave rise to the 9 T cell receptor beta chains below, sequenced in a study of blood T cell repertoires in COVID-19. This table comes from immunoSEQ multiplex PCR, and its TCRdb copy is limited to in-frame clones, with some not included. The repertoire holds about 70,000 clones, with approximately 86% as singletons. Sequenced sample: peripheral blood. Receptors originate from a human donor in a cohort sampled during active COVID-19.

J is TRBJ1-2 and V is TRBV4-1; possibly TRBD1 for D (5 bases). The V end was cut by 3 bases, the J end by 9 bases, with 20 bases between. The CDR3 consists of 15 residues. Germline loops: CDR1 MGHRA, CDR2 YSYEKL. The CDR3 bases are TGCGCCAGCAGCCAGAGAGACAGCTGGGAGGCGCGCTACACCTTC. Translation gives CASSQRDSWEARYTF.

This clone is a singleton in its sample. The V call is TRBV10-3, the J call TRBJ2-1; TRBD2 matches 12 bases. Germline V gene sequence: CDR1 ENHRY, CDR2 SYGVKD. The CDR3 is 15 residues long. V trimming: 5 bases; J trimming: 4 bases; junction bases outside the gene matches: 3. The CDR3 DNA reads TGTGCCATCAGTTGGACTAGCGGGGAATACAATGAGCAGTTCTTC. Encoded protein: CAISWTSGEYNEQFF.

This clone was recorded only once. Its ends do not fully match the called genes, so a read error is possible. J is TRBJ2-2 and V is TRBV24-1; TRBD1 matches 8 bases. Per germline, CDR1 KGHDR and CDR2 SFDVKD. The CDR3 covers 14 residues. The CDR3 DNA sequence: TGTGCCACCAGTGACCAGGACAGGGAAGGGGTGCTGTTTTTT. Its protein product is CATSDQDREGVLFF.

This rearrangement joins TRBV7-2 to TRBJ2-7, with TRBD1 matching 7 bases. Looked up from germline, CDR1 is SGHTA and CDR2 is FQGNSA. The CDR3 totals 15 residues. The V gene end was trimmed by 3 bases and the J gene end by 3 bases; junction bases not matched to a gene: 8. In DNA, the CDR3 is TGTGCCAGCAGCTTGGGCCGGGACAGAAACTACGAGCAGTACTTC. Its translation is CASSLGRDRNYEQYF.

V is TRBV11-3 and J is TRBJ2-2; 7 bases line up with TRBD1. The germline gives CDR1 SGHNT, CDR2 YENEEA. Trimming removed 5 bases from V and 2 bases from J; junction bases left unmatched: 5. The CDR3 spans 15 residues. In nucleotides, the CDR3 is TGTGCCAGCAGCCCAGGGACAGCCAACACCGGGGAGCTGTTTTTT. Amino acid sequence: CASSPGTANTGELFF.

The chain joins TRBV28 to TRBJ1-6; weak D call: TRBD1 (6 bases). The V and J ends lost 3 bases and 7 bases respectively, with 22 bases between them. The CDR3 is 18 residues long. Germline V CDR1 and CDR2: MDHEN, SYDVKM. This CDR3 reads CASSFPRQGKGWNSPLHF. In nucleotides, the CDR3 is TGTGCCAGCAGTTTTCCCCGCCAGGGGAAGGGCTGGAATTCACCCCTCCACTTT.

The genes are TRBV18 and TRBJ1-6; weak D call: TRBD1 (5 bases). The CDR3 covers 13 residues. V was pared by 0 bases and J by 11 bases, with 8 bases between. Per the germline V gene, CDR1 is KGHSH and CDR2 is LQKENI. In nucleotides, the CDR3 is TGTGCCAGCTCACCACCGCAGGGCACACCCCTCCACTTT. Protein sequence: CASSPPQGTPLHF.

This clone has only a few counts. This chain joins TRBV28 and TRBJ1-5; no clear D. The CDR3 runs to 17 residues. V dropped 5 bases and J dropped 0 bases, with 17 bases sitting between them. Germline V gene sequence: CDR1 MDHEN, CDR2 SYDVKM. Here the CDR3 reads CASSLPPRVRSNQPQHF. In DNA, the CDR3 is TGTGCCAGCAGTCTTCCCCCCCGGGTACGTAGCAATCAGCCCCAGCATTTT.

This clone was picked up one time. The genes are TRBV2 and TRBJ1-2; 8 positions agree with TRBD1. The CDR3 length is 14 residues. V trimming: 4 bases; J trimming: 1 base; junction bases outside the gene matches: 2. Germline values: CDR1 SNHLY, CDR2 FYNNEI. The CDR3 DNA is TGTGCCAGCAGTGTACAGGGGGATAACTATGGCTACACCTTC. It encodes CASSVQGDNYGYTF.